This is a list of T cell receptor beta chains from one sample in a study of blood T cell repertoires in COVID-19. Libraries were prepared by immunoSEQ multiplex PCR; TCRdb keeps only in-frame clonotypes and omits some of them. The sample lists 250,000 to 300,000 clones, 80% to 90% occurring once. Sample: PBMCs or T cells enriched from blood (not recorded which). All receptors derive from a man aged 30 to 45 with acute COVID-19. Both conserved end residues are part of each CDR3. A D gene is named only where the DNA matches it firmly. Only some rows state a clone size, as once, few, many or a class for expanded clones.

D	size	V	J	DNA	CDR3
TRBD2	NA	TRBV19	TRBJ2-3	TGTGCCAGTAGTATAGTCTCCCTGGCGGGGGGGTCCACAGATACGCAGTATTTT	CASSIVSLAGGSTDTQYF
TRBD2	NA	TRBV6-4	TRBJ2-2	TGTGCCAGCCGGGCCTGGGAGGGCACCGGGGAGCTGTTTTTT	CASRAWEGTGELFF
NA	NA	TRBV9	TRBJ1-2	TGTGCCAGCAGCCTAGGTACAGGAATTGCCTTC	CASSLGTGIAF
TRBD2	few	TRBV6-1	TRBJ2-1	TGTGCCAGCAGTGAACTCACTAGCGGGCCGCTTGCTAGATACAATGAGCAGTTCTTC	CASSELTSGPLARYNEQFF
TRBD1	NA	TRBV11-2	TRBJ2-1	TGTGCCAGCAGCCACCGGACAGGGGAAGTGAATGAGCAGTTCTTC	CASSHRTGEVNEQFF
TRBD1	NA	TRBV12-5	TRBJ1-1	TGTGCTAGTGGACCGACAGGGGGGTATGCCAACACTGAAGCTTTCTTT	CASGPTGGYANTEAFF
NA	NA	TRBV6-4	TRBJ1-2	TGTGCCAGCAGTGACGGCTCTAACTATGGCTACACCTTC	CASSDGSNYGYTF
NA	few	TRBV6-5	TRBJ1-2	TGTGCCAGCAGTTACTCGATCAGCGTCTCCGGCTACACCTTC	CASSYSISVSGYTF
TRBD2	once	TRBV3-1/TRBV3-2	TRBJ2-1	TGTGCCAGCAGCCACCTAGCGGGAGATGAGCAGTTCTTC	CASSHLAGDEQFF
TRBD1	NA	TRBV11-2	TRBJ1-2	TGTGCCAGCAGCTTAGAACAGGGGATAATCGGCTACACCTTC	CASSLEQGIIGYTF
NA	NA	TRBV19	TRBJ2-5	TGTGCCAGTAGTACGCGGGCTAGCTTGGAGACCCAGTACTTC	CASSTRASLETQYF
NA	NA	TRBV27	TRBJ1-5	TGTGCCAGCAGCCTCACAGGGTTAGGCAATCAGCCCCAGCATTTT	CASSLTGLGNQPQHF
TRBD1	NA	TRBV5-1	TRBJ1-1	TGCGCCAGCAGCCTTTCCACGACAGGGGCGAACACTGAAGCTTTCTTT	CASSLSTTGANTEAFF
NA	NA	TRBV5-5	TRBJ1-4	TGTGCCAGCAGCCATCGGTGGGAGGATGAAAAACTGTTTTTT	CASSHRWEDEKLFF
TRBD1	NA	TRBV2	TRBJ2-5	TGTGCCAGCAGCCGGGACAGAAATCAAGAGACCCAGTACTTC	CASSRDRNQETQYF
NA	NA	TRBV12-3/TRBV12-4	TRBJ2-3	TGTGCCAGCAGTTTAGGGGCAGTGGATACGCAGTATTTT	CASSLGAVDTQYF
NA	NA	TRBV2	TRBJ1-2	TGTGCCAGCAGTGACCCCAGTAACTATGGCTACACCTTC	CASSDPSNYGYTF
NA	NA	TRBV19	TRBJ2-2	TGTGCCAGTAATCGGGCCGGGGAGCTGTTTTTT	CASNRAGELFF
NA	NA	TRBV11-3	TRBJ1-1	TGTGCCAGCAGCTTAGGGGGGGATCACACTGAAGCTTTCTTT	CASSLGGDHTEAFF
TRBD1	NA	TRBV18	TRBJ1-2	TGTGCCAGCTCACCATTGGACAGGGGGCACACCTATGGCTACACCTTC	CASSPLDRGHTYGYTF
NA	once	TRBV28	TRBJ1-4	TGTGCCAGCAGTTCCCTGGGCGGGGCCACAACTAATGAAAAACTGTTTTTT	CASSSLGGATTNEKLFF
NA	NA	TRBV6-1	TRBJ2-3	TGTGCCAGCATTGAGGGGCACAGCACAGATACGCAGTATTTT	CASIEGHSTDTQYF
NA	NA	TRBV11-1	TRBJ1-5	TGTGCCAGCAGCTTCGAGTCCAATCAGCCCCAGCATTTT	CASSFESNQPQHF
TRBD1	NA	TRBV12-5	TRBJ1-1	TGTGCTAGTGCCGTGACAGGGGGCTTGAACACTGAAGCTTTCTTT	CASAVTGGLNTEAFF
TRBD1	NA	TRBV7-9	TRBJ1-6	TGTGCCAGCAGCTCCGGGTGGACAGGATCCTCACCCCTCCACTTT	CASSSGWTGSSPLHF
NA	NA	TRBV18	TRBJ2-3	TGTGCCAGCTCGCCGGGGAGACCAGGAGATACGCAGTATTTT	CASSPGRPGDTQYF
TRBD2	NA	TRBV24-1	TRBJ2-3	TGTGCCACCAGTGAACGGACTAGCGGGAGGGCCACAGATACGCAGTATTTT	CATSERTSGRATDTQYF
TRBD1	NA	TRBV30	TRBJ1-4	TGTGCCTGGAGTCCTGGAAGGACAGGGGCGATTGAAAAACTGTTTTTT	CAWSPGRTGAIEKLFF
NA	NA	TRBV27	TRBJ2-6	TGTGCCAGCAGTTCCCCCTCTCGGGGCTCTGGGGCCAACGTCCTGACTTTC	CASSSPSRGSGANVLTF
TRBD1	NA	TRBV7-9	TRBJ2-1	TGTGCCAGCAGCGGAGCGACAGGGTTAGAATCCTACAATGAGCAGTTCTTC	CASSGATGLESYNEQFF
TRBD2	NA	TRBV2	TRBJ2-2	TGTGCCAGCAGCGGAGCGGGGGGAGGGAACACCGGGGAGCTGTTTTTT	CASSGAGGGNTGELFF
NA	NA	TRBV6-5	TRBJ1-1	TGTGCCAGCAGTTACTCGAAGAACTATCCTGAAGCTTTCTTT	CASSYSKNYPEAFF